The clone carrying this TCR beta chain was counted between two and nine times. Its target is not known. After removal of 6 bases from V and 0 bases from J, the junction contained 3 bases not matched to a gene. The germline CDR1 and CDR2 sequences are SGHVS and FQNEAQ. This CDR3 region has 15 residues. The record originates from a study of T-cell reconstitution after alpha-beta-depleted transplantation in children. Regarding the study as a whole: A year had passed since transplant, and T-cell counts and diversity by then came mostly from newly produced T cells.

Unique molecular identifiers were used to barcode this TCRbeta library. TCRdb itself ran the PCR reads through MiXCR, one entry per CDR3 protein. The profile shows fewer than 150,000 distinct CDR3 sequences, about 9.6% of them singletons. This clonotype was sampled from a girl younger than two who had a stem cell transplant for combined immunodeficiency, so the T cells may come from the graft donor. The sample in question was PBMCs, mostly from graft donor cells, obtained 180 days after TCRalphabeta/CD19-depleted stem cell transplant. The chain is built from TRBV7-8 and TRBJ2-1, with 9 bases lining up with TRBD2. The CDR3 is CASSSSGVSYNEQFF. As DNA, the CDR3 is TGTGCCAGCAGTTCTAGCGGGGTCTCCTACAATGAGCAGTTCTTC. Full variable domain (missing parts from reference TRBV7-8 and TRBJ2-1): GAGVSQSPRYKVAKRGQDVALRCDPISGHVSLFWYQQALGQGPEFLTYFQNEAQLDKSGLPSDRFFAERPEGSVSTLKIQRTQQEDSAVYLCASSSSGVSYNEQFFGPGTRLTVL.